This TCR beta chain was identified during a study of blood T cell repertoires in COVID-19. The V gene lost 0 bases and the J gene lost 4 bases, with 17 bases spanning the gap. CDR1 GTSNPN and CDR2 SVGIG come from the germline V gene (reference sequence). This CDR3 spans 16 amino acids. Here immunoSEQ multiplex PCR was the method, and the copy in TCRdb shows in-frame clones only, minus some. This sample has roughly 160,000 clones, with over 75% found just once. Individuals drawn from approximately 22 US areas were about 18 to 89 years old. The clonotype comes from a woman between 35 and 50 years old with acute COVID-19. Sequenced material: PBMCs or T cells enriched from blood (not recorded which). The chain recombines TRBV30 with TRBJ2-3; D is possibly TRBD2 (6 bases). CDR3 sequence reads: CAWSVGLARGADTQYF. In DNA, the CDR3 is TGTGCCTGGAGTGTCGGGCTAGCGCGAGGAGCAGATACGCAGTATTTT.